This T cell receptor beta chain comes out of a study of T cell responses to AZD1222 COVID-19 vaccine. Study-wide results and caveats: Mostly white British, mostly female donors; authors suggested clonal diversity may be underestimated.

Libraries were prepared by immunoSEQ multiplex PCR; TCRdb keeps only in-frame clonotypes and omits some of them. The sample records over 100,000 clones, 88% being singletons. Concerning this clone: The antigen remains undetermined.

The material sequenced was peripheral blood, taken on day 0 of AZD1222 vaccination. The TCR comes from an adult in good health.

The CDR3 DNA sequence: TGTGCCAGCAGCCGTGGACAGGGCCAGTACAATGAGCAGTTCTTC. Protein sequence: CASSRGQGQYNEQFF. The chain combines TRBV6-2 or TRBV6-3 with TRBJ2-1, with 8 bases identical to TRBD1. V was pared by 6 bases and J by 4 bases, with 8 bases of the junction left unmatched. Germline V gene data show CDR1 as MNHEY and CDR2 as SVGEGT. This CDR3 has 15 amino acids.